These 5 T cell receptor beta chains were sequenced from one sample in a study of blood T cell repertoires in COVID-19. The data were produced by immunoSEQ multiplex PCR, yet TCRdb's version contains in-frame clones alone and is incomplete. The data show some 74,000 clones, with approximately 88% seen just once and around 7.3% held by the top ten. The sample taken for sequencing was peripheral blood. These receptors were obtained from an elderly woman with acute or convalescent COVID-19.

V and J are TRBV5-1 and TRBJ1-2; TRBD1 aligns across 12 bases. CDR3 length: 15 amino acids. Germline V lookup: CDR1 SGHRS, CDR2 YFSETQ. J was trimmed by 5 bases and V by 5 bases; bases with no gene match: 7. The CDR3 loop is CASSSGTGGRYGYTF. The DNA of the CDR3 is TGCGCCAGCAGTTCCGGGACAGGGGGCCGATATGGCTACACCTTC.

The chain links TRBV1 to TRBJ2-7; the DNA was not compared with TRBD1, the D call given in the table. TRBV1 is an annotated pseudogene. This CDR3 is 18 amino acids long. The CDR3 DNA is TGCACCAGCAGCCAAGATCAGGGCAGAGACAGGGGGAACTACGAGCAGTACTTC. It is translated as CTSSQDQGRDRGNYEQYF.

This clone was counted once. The chain joins TRBV19 to TRBJ1-5; 7 bases are a match to TRBD1. Germline CDR1 reads LNHDA; CDR2 reads SQIVND (reference sequence). This CDR3 spans 15 amino acids. V dropped 7 bases and J dropped 4; count of bases not matched to a gene: 10. The CDR3 region has the DNA TGTGCCAGTAACCGAGGACAGGTCTTTAATCAGCCCCAGCATTTT. Its translation: CASNRGQVFNQPQHF.

V usage is TRBV30 and J usage is TRBJ1-2; a possible D gene is TRBD1 (5 bases). V was pared by 2 bases and J by 8 bases, with 18 bases between. Germline CDR1 reads GTSNPN; CDR2 reads SVGIG (reference sequence). The CDR3 is 14 amino acids. CDR3 DNA: TGTGCCTGGAGTTACCCGGGGGGGTTTGGCGGCTACACCTTC. Amino acids: CAWSYPGGFGGYTF.

The chain links TRBV5-4 to TRBJ2-1; 14 bases are shared with TRBD2. V was clipped by 4 bases and J by 4 bases; unmatched bases: 7. Germline assignment: CDR1 SGHNT and CDR2 YYREEE (reference sequence). The CDR3 extends over 17 amino acids. This CDR3 is CASSATSGRAKYNEQFF. The CDR3 DNA reads TGTGCCAGCAGCGCGACTAGCGGGAGGGCCAAATACAATGAGCAGTTCTTC.